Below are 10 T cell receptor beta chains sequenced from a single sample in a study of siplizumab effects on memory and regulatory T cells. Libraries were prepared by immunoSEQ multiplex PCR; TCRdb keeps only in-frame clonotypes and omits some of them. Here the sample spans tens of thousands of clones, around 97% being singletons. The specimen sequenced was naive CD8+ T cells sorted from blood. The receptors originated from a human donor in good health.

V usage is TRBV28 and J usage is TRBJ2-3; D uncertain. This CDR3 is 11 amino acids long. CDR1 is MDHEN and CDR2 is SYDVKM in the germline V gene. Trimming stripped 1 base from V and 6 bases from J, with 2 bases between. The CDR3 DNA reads TGTGCCAGCAGTTTATCCGATACGCAGTATTTT. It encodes CASSLSDTQYF.

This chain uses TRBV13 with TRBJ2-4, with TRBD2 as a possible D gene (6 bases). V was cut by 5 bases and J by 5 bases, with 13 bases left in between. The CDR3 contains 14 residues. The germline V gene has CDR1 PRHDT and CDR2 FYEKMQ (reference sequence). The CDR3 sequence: CASSAFGGENIQYF. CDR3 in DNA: TGTGCCAGCAGCGCGTTTGGAGGGGAAAACATTCAGTACTTC.

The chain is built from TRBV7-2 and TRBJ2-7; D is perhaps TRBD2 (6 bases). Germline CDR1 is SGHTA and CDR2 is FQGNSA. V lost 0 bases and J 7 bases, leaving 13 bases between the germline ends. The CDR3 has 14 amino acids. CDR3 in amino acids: CASSLARDSGEQYF. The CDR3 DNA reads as TGTGCCAGCAGCTTAGCCCGGGACTCCGGGGAGCAGTACTTC.

The CDR3 is CASSPGQGANDEQFF. In DNA, the CDR3 is TGTGCCAGCAGCCCGGGACAGGGGGCGAACGATGAGCAGTTCTTC. The rearrangement uses TRBV7-3 and TRBJ2-1; 12 nucleotides agree with TRBD1. V lost 5 bases and J lost 8; bases outside the gene matches: 7. Germline V gene sequence: CDR1 SGHTA, CDR2 FQGTGA. The CDR3 is 15 amino acids.

The CDR3 DNA sequence: TGTGCCAGCAGTGAATTTAACAGGGCGACAGATACGCAGTATTTT. Encoded protein: CASSEFNRATDTQYF. The V call is TRBV25-1, the J call TRBJ2-3; weak D call: TRBD1 (6 bases). The CDR3 length is 15 residues. The V gene's germline CDR1 is MGHDK and CDR2 SYGVNS. V lost 1 base and J lost 3, with 11 bases in between. The complete variable domain, with remaining parts taken from reference TRBV25-1 and TRBJ2-3, reads EADIYQTPRYLVIGTGKKITLECSQTMGHDKMYWYQQDPGMELHLIHYSYGVNSTEKGDLSSESTVSRIRTEHFPLTLESARPSHTSQYLCASSEFNRATDTQYFGPGTRLTVL.

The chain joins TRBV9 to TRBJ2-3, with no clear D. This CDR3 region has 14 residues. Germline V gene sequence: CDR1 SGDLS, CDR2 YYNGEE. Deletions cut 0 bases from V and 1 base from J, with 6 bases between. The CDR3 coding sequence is TGTGCCAGCAGCGTAGTCGGTGGCACAGATACGCAGTATTTT. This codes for CASSVVGGTDTQYF.

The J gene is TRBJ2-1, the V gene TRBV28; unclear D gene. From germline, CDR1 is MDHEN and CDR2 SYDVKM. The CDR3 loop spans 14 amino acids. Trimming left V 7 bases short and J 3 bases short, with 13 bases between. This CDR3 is CASNIASRYNEQFF. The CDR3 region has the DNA TGTGCCAGCAATATCGCTTCTCGCTACAATGAGCAGTTCTTC.

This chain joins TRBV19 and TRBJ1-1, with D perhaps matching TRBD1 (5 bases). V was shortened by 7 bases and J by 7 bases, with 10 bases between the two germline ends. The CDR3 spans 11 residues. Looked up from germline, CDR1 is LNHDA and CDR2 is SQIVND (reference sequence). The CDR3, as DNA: TGTGCCAGTATGGGGGTTAGTGAAGCTTTCTTT. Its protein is CASMGVSEAFF.

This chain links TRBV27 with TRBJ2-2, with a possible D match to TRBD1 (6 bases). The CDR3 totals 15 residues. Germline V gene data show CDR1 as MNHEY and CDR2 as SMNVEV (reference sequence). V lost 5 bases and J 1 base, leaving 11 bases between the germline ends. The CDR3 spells CASSLSGENTGELFF. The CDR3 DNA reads TGTGCCAGCAGTCTCTCAGGGGAGAACACCGGGGAGCTGTTTTTT.

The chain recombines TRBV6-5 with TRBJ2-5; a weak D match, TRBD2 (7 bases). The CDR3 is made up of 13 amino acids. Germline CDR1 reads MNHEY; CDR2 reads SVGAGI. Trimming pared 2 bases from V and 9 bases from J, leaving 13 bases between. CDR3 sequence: CASSYGGASPQYF. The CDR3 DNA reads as TGTGCCAGCAGTTACGGGGGGGCGAGTCCCCAGTACTTC.